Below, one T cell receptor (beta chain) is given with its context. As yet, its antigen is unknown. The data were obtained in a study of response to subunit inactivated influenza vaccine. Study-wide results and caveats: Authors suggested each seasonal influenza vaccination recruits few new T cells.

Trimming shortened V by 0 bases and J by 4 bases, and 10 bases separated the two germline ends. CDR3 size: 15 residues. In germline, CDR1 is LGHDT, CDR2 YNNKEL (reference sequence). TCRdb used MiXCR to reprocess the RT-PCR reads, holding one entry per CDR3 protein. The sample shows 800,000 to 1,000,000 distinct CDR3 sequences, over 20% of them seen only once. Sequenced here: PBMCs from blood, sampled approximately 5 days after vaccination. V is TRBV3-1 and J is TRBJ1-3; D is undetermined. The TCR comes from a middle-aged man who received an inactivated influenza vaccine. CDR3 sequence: CASSQERNRGNTIYF. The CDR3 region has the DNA TGTGCCAGCAGCCAAGAAAGGAACCGGGGAAACACCATATATTTT.